Listed below are T cell receptor beta chains from one sample, sequenced in a study of STAT3 mutations in large granular lymphocyte leukemia. Libraries were prepared by immunoSEQ multiplex PCR; TCRdb keeps only in-frame clonotypes and omits some of them. The sample lists around 5,400 clones; about 50% were seen once. The sequencing sample was made of peripheral blood mononuclear cells. These receptors came from a woman aged 70-85 years with T-cell large granular lymphocyte leukemia. Some clones in this sample may be carry-over from other donors' samples. Each CDR3 is given with its conserved first and last residue. D genes are given only for firm matches. Clone size is not always given. Where it is, it says once, few, many or a class for expanded clones.

14	.	TRBJ2-2	TRBV30	.	TGTGCCTGGTCCCAGGGGTTGAGGGACGGGGAGCTGTTTTTT	CAWSQGLRDGELFF
13	few	TRBJ1-1	TRBV30	TRBD1	TGTGCCTGGAGTTTCCAGGGGGCGACTGAAGCTTTCTTT	CAWSFQGATEAFF
13	.	TRBJ2-7	TRBV30	.	TGTGCCTGGAGTGTACAAGTGGGTCCCGAGCAGTACTTC	CAWSVQVGPEQYF
12	.	TRBJ1-5	TRBV6-6	.	TGTGCCAGCAGTTACATCAATCAGCCCCAGCATTTT	CASSYINQPQHF
14	.	TRBJ2-1	TRBV7-9	TRBD2	TGTGCCAGCAGCCTCAGCGGGAGGGCCGCTGAGCAGTTCTTC	CASSLSGRAAEQFF
12	.	TRBJ2-7	TRBV30	TRBD2	TGTGCCTGGCAACTAGCGGGATACGAGCAGTACTTC	CAWQLAGYEQYF
13	.	TRBJ2-1	TRBV18	.	TGTGCCAGCTCACCTCAGGGTAACGGTGAGCAGTTCTTC	CASSPQGNGEQFF
13	few	TRBJ2-3	TRBV5-1	.	TGCGCCAGCTCCGAACTAGTGTCAGATACGCAGTATTTT	CASSELVSDTQYF
18	.	TRBJ2-3	TRBV7-9	TRBD1	TGTGCCAGCAGTTTACAAAAGCCCGGGACAGGGGGCAGGAATACGCAGTATTTT	CASSLQKPGTGGRNTQYF
15	.	TRBJ2-7	TRBV6-5	.	TGTGCCAGCAGTTACTTGAGCGGAAGCCGCTACGAGCAGTACTTC	CASSYLSGSRYEQYF
13	few	TRBJ1-1	TRBV5-1	.	TGCGCCAGCAGCCTGACTGTGAACACTGAAGCTTTCTTT	CASSLTVNTEAFF
15	.	TRBJ1-1	TRBV5-5	.	TGTGCCAGCAGCTTTCATCCGGACATGAACACTGAAGCTTTCTTT	CASSFHPDMNTEAFF
13	.	TRBJ2-3	TRBV6-5	.	TGTGCCAGCAGACCAGACTATTCTGATACGCAGTATTTT	CASRPDYSDTQYF
14	once	TRBJ2-7	TRBV6-6	TRBD1	TGTGCCAGCAGGCCGGGACAGGGTCTGTACGAGCAGTACTTC	CASRPGQGLYEQYF
16	.	TRBJ2-6	TRBV4-1	.	TGCGCCAGCAGCCACGTCCCTCGGGTTGGGGCCAACGTCCTGACTTTC	CASSHVPRVGANVLTF
19	.	TRBJ1-4	TRBV12-5	TRBD1	TGTGCTAGTGGTTTGGTACTGTGGGGACAGGGGAGTCGTCGCGAAAAACTGTTTTTT	CASGLVLWGQGSRREKLFF
19	.	TRBJ1-3	TRBV5-4	TRBD1	TGTGCCAGCAGCTTGGGGGGCCCCTCAGGGGGATCTTGGGGAAACACCATATATTTT	CASSLGGPSGGSWGNTIYF
14	.	TRBJ1-4	TRBV5-4	.	TGTGCCAGCAGCTCGAAAGCAACTAATGAAAAACTGTTTTTT	CASSSKATNEKLFF
13	.	TRBJ2-3	TRBV25-1	TRBD2	TGTGCCAGCAGAGCGGGGAACACAGATACGCAGTATTTT	CASRAGNTDTQYF
12	.	TRBJ2-3	TRBV7-9	.	TGTGCCAGCAGCTTAGATAGGGATACGCAGTATTTT	CASSLDRDTQYF
16	few	TRBJ1-2	TRBV30	.	TGTGCCTGGAGTACCGGGCGTGACGATTATACCTATGGCTACACCTTC	CAWSTGRDDYTYGYTF
16	once	TRBJ2-7	TRBV5-4	TRBD1	TGTGCCAGCAGCTTGGGAGGGACAGGGGCCTCCTACGAGCAGTACTTC	CASSLGGTGASYEQYF
14	.	TRBJ1-2	TRBV14	.	TGTGCCAGCAGCCAAGATGGCAGATCCTATGGCTACACCTTC	CASSQDGRSYGYTF
13	medium-sized	TRBJ2-7	TRBV27	.	TGTGCCAGCAGGCCATCGAGCTCCTACGAGCAGTACTTC	CASRPSSSYEQYF
16	.	TRBJ2-7	TRBV4-1	.	TGCGCCAGCAGCTCACTGGAGTCGGGACCGACATACGAGCAGTACTTC	CASSSLESGPTYEQYF
15	.	TRBJ2-1	TRBV19	TRBD2	TGTGCCAGTAGGCTCGGGACTAGCGGCTACAATGAGCAGTTCTTC	CASRLGTSGYNEQFF
15	few	TRBJ2-5	TRBV10-3	TRBD2	TGTGCCACAAAGGAGACTAGCGGGGGCCAAGAGACCCAGTACTTC	CATKETSGGQETQYF
16	few	TRBJ2-1	TRBV7-9	TRBD2	TGTGCCAGCAGCTTACGAGACGGGAGGTCGGACAATGAGCAGTTCTTC	CASSLRDGRSDNEQFF
15	medium-sized	TRBJ2-1	TRBV19	.	TGTGCCAGTAGTATAGAGGGATTCGCGGTCAATGAGCAGTTCTTC	CASSIEGFAVNEQFF
14	.	TRBJ2-5	TRBV7-9	TRBD2	TGTGCCAGCAGCTTAGCGGGAGGGCAAGAGACCCAGTACTTC	CASSLAGGQETQYF
12	few	TRBJ2-7	TRBV5-4	.	TGTGCCAGCAGCTTCTTCGGCTACGAGCAGTACTTC	CASSFFGYEQYF
13	few	TRBJ1-2	TRBV6-6	.	TGTGCCAGCTCCCCCAAGGGGGACTATGGCTACACCTTC	CASSPKGDYGYTF
14	.	TRBJ1-2	TRBV30	.	TGTGCCTGGAGTGTAGGTCGGGGATTAGGGGGCTACACCTTC	CAWSVGRGLGGYTF
15	few	TRBJ1-2	TRBV5-1	TRBD1	TGCGCCAGCAGCTCCGGGACAGGGACCAACTATGGCTACACCTTC	CASSSGTGTNYGYTF
12	once	TRBJ1-4	TRBV18	.	TGTGCCAGCTCACCAGGGCGGGAAAAACTGTTTTTT	CASSPGREKLFF
15	.	TRBJ1-3	TRBV30	TRBD1	TGTGCCTGGAATACAGGGGGAAGCTCTGGAAACACCATATATTTT	CAWNTGGSSGNTIYF
12	few	TRBJ1-5	TRBV6-6	.	TGTGCCAGCAGTTACCCTTCTCAGCCCCAGCATTTT	CASSYPSQPQHF
13	.	TRBJ1-1	TRBV30	TRBD1	TGTGCCTGGCAAGCGACAGGGGCCACTGAAGCTTTCTTT	CAWQATGATEAFF